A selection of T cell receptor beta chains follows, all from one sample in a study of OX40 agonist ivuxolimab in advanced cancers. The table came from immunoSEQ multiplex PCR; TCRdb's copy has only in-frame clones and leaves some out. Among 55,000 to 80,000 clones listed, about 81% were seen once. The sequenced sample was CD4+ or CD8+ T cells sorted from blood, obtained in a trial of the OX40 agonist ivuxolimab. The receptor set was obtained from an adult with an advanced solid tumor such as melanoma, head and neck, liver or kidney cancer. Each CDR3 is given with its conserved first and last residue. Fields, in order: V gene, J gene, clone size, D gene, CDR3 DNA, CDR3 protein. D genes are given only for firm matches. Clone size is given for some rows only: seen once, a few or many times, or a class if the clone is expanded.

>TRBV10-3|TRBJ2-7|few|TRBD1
TGTGCCACTCATTGGGACAGGGGAAGAGAGCAGTACTTC
CATHWDRGREQYF
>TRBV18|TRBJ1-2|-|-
TGTGCCAGCTCAGTGGGGGGCGGCTATGGCTACACCTTC
CASSVGGGYGYTF
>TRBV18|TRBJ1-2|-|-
TGTGCCAGCTCTGGGGGGGCCGACTATGGCTACACCTTC
CASSGGADYGYTF
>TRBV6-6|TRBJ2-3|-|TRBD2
TGTGCCAGCAGATATACTAGCGGGGGGTACACAGATACGCAGTATTTT
CASRYTSGGYTDTQYF
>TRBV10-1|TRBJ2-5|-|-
TGCGCCAGCAGTGGGGGGTGGCAAGAGACCCAGTACTTC
CASSGGWQETQYF
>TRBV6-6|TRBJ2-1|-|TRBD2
TGTGCCAGCAAGGGGACTAGCGGGGTGTACAATGAGCAGTTCTTC
CASKGTSGVYNEQFF
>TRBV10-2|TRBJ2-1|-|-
TGCGCCAGCAGTGAAAAGGAATATCGGTTCTTC
CASSEKEYRFF
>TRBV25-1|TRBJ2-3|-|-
TGTGCCAGCAGTGAATCAGGGAGCAAGGATACGCAGTATTTT
CASSESGSKDTQYF
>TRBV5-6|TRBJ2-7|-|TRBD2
TGTGCCAGCAGCGCCCTAGCGGGGGGCGCCTACGAGCAGTACTTC
CASSALAGGAYEQYF
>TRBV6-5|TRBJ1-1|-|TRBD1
TGTGCCAGCAGTTCCTCCGGGACAGGGGTTTTCACTGAAGCTTTCTTT
CASSSSGTGVFTEAFF
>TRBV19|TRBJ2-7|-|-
TGTGCCAGTAGTCTCTCGGTCTCCTACGAGCAGTACTTC
CASSLSVSYEQYF
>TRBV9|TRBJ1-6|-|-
TGTGCCAGCAGCGCCCGGGGGGGTTCCTATAATTCACCCCTCCACTTT
CASSARGGSYNSPLHF
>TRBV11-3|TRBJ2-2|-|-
TGTGCCAGCAGCTTAGGGTCGTTCGGGAACACCGGGGAGCTGTTTTTT
CASSLGSFGNTGELFF
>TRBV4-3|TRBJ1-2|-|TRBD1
TGCGCCAGCAGCCAAGGCATCCAGGACAGGGAGGGCTACACCTTC
CASSQGIQDREGYTF
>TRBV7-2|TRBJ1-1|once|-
TGTGCCAGCAGCTTAGGTGCGGGACACACTGAAGCTTTCTTT
CASSLGAGHTEAFF
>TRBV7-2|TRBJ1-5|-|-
TGTGCCAGCAGCTTTGGAACAGTCAGGGGTGGCAATCAGCCCCAGCATTTT
CASSFGTVRGGNQPQHF
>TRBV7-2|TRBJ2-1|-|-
TGTGCCAGCAGCCCGAATTTACAGGGTAATGAGCAGTTCTTC
CASSPNLQGNEQFF
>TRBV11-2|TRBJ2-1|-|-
TGTGCCAGCAGCTTAGGGGACGGTGTGTACAATGAGCAGTTCTTC
CASSLGDGVYNEQFF
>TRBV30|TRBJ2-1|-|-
TGTGCCGGAGGAACCGGGTCCCTGTCCTACAATGAGCAGTTCTTC
CAGGTGSLSYNEQFF
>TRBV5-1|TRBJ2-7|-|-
TGCGCCAGCAGCCCAAAAGGTAGGGAGCGAGAGTACTTC
CASSPKGREREYF
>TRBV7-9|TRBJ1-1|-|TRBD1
TGTGCCAGCAGCTCGACAGGGGGCGCCTTGAACACTGAAGCTTTCTTT
CASSSTGGALNTEAFF
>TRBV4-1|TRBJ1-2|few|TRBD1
TGCGCCAGCAGCCAGTCGGGGACAGCCCTACGGGCTGGCTACACCTTC
CASSQSGTALRAGYTF
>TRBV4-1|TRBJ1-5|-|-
TGCGCCAGCAGCCAAGACTGGGGGCGAGGCCAGCCCCAGCATTTT
CASSQDWGRGQPQHF
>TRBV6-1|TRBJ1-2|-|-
TGTGCCAGCAGTGAAGAAAAGGGAGGGGTCTATGGCTACACCTTC
CASSEEKGGVYGYTF
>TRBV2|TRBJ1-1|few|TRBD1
TGTGCCAGCAGGGGGGGGACAGAAAACACTGAAGCTTTCTTT
CASRGGTENTEAFF
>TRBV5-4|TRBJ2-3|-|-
TGTGCCAGCAGCTCGACCCAAAATACAGATACGCAGTATTTT
CASSSTQNTDTQYF
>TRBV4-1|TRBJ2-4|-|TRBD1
TGCGCCAGCAGCCAAGATCAGGGGGGGACAGGGACCTGGGCCAAAAACATTCAGTACTTC
CASSQDQGGTGTWAKNIQYF
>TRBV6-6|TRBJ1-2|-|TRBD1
TGTGCCAGCGGGACAGGGAACTATGGCTACACCTTC
CASGTGNYGYTF
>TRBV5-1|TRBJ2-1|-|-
TGCGCCAGCAGCTTGCCGAGAAATCCGCAGCACAATGAGCAGTTCTTC
CASSLPRNPQHNEQFF
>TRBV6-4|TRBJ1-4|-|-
TGTGCCGCCCGAGGCCCTGAGGGGATAACTAATGAAAAACTGTTTTTT
CAARGPEGITNEKLFF
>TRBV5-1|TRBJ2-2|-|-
TGCGCCAGCAGCTTGGTTATTTCGGCAGCCGGGGAGCTGTTTTTT
CASSLVISAAGELFF
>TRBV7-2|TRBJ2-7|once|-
TGTGCCAGCAGCTTAGACAGGCTGGGGGTAGAGCAGTACTTC
CASSLDRLGVEQYF
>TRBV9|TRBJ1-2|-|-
TGTGCCAGCAGCTTTACAGGGACCCCTGGGAGTGGCTACACCTTC
CASSFTGTPGSGYTF
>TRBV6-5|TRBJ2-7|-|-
TGTGCCAGCAGTTACTCGAGGCTATCCGACTACGAGCAGTACTTC
CASSYSRLSDYEQYF
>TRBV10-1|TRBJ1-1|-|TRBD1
TGCGCCAGCAACAGAGACAGGGATGAAAACACTGAAGCTTTCTTT
CASNRDRDENTEAFF
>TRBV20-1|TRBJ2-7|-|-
TGCAGTGCGGGCTACGAGCAGTACTTC
CSAGYEQYF
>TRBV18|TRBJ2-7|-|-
TGTGCCAGCTCCTTCGACGCCTACGAGCAGTACTTC
CASSFDAYEQYF
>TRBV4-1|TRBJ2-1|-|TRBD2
TGCGCCAGCAGCCAAGATAGGGCGCTAGCGGGAGGCGATGAGCAGTTCTTC
CASSQDRALAGGDEQFF
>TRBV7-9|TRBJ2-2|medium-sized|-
TGTGCCAGCAGGAAGGGCAACACCGGGGAGCTGTTTTTT
CASRKGNTGELFF
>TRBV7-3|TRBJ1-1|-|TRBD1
TGTGCCAGCAGCTTGGCAGGGGGCGGGAGCACTGAAGCTTTCTTT
CASSLAGGGSTEAFF
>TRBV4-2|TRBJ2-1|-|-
TGTGCCAGCAGCCATGACAGTACTAGCTCGAATGAGCAGTTCTTC
CASSHDSTSSNEQFF
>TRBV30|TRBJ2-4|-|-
TGTGCCTGGAGTGTACTTGGCAATTTAGCCAAAAACATTCAGTACTTC
CAWSVLGNLAKNIQYF